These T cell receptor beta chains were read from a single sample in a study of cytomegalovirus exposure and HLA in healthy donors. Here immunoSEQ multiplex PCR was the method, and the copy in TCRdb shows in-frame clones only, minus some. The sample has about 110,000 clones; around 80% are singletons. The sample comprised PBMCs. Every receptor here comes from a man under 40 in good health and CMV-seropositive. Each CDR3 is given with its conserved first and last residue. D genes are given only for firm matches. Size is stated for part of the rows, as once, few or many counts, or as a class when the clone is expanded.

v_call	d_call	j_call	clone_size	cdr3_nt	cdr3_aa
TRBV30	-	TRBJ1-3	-	TGTGCCTGGAGTGTACGGGGAAACACCATATATTTT	CAWSVRGNTIYF
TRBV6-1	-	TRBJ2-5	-	TGTGCCAGCAGAGAAATAGGGGCTCAAGAGACCCAGTACTTC	CASREIGAQETQYF
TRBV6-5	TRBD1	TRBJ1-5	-	TGTGCCAGCAGTCGGACAGGGGGCGGAAATCAGCCCCAGCATTTT	CASSRTGGGNQPQHF
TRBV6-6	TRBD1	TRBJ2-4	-	TGTGCCAGCAGTTACTCGCAGGGGGACAAAAACATTCAGTACTTC	CASSYSQGDKNIQYF
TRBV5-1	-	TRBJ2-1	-	TGCGCCAGCAGCTTGGAGGGCGGGGTCAATGAGCAGTTCTTC	CASSLEGGVNEQFF
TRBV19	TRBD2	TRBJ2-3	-	TGTGCCAGTAGTAGTAAGCGGGGGGGAAACCGAGATACGCAGTATTTT	CASSSKRGGNRDTQYF
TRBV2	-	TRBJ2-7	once	TGTGCCAGCAGTGACGCGGGGTCCTACGAGCAGTACTTC	CASSDAGSYEQYF
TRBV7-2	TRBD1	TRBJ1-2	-	TGTGCCAGCAGCCCGGGACAGATGAACTACACCTTC	CASSPGQMNYTF
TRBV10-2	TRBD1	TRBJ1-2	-	TGCGCCAGCAGCGAAGGACAGGCTGGAAACTATGGCTACACCTTC	CASSEGQAGNYGYTF
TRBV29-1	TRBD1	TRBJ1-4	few	TGCAGCGTTAATCGCCTCTCCGGACAGGGGGACAAACTGTTTTTT	CSVNRLSGQGDKLFF
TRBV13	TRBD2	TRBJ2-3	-	TGTGCCAGCAGCTCCAATAGCGGGGGGGGCACAGATACGCAGTATTTT	CASSSNSGGGTDTQYF